This T cell receptor (beta chain) was sequenced during a study of cytomegalovirus exposure and HLA in healthy donors. Concerning this clone itself: Its target is unknown.

CDR3 length: 11 residues. Trimming removed 5 bases from V and 6 bases from J; junction bases left unmatched: 0. CDR1 is SQVTM, CDR2 ANQGSEA, per germline. Profiling relied on immunoSEQ multiplex PCR, and the TCRdb table lists in-frame clones only, not all of them. The sample shows 130,000 or so clones, roughly 84% of them seen only once. Whole-study findings and limits: The listing of roughly 160 TCR beta chains classed them as cytomegalovirus-associated. Rare TCR sequences dominated, though some public TCRs recurred in many donors.

Sequenced material: PBMCs. The chain has TRBV29-1 and TRBJ2-2, with 7 positions matching TRBD2. The receptor comes from a woman in her twenties or thirties in good health and CMV-seronegative. CDR3 residues: CSVLAAGELFF. In DNA, the CDR3 is TGCAGCGTTCTAGCGGCCGGGGAGCTGTTTTTT.